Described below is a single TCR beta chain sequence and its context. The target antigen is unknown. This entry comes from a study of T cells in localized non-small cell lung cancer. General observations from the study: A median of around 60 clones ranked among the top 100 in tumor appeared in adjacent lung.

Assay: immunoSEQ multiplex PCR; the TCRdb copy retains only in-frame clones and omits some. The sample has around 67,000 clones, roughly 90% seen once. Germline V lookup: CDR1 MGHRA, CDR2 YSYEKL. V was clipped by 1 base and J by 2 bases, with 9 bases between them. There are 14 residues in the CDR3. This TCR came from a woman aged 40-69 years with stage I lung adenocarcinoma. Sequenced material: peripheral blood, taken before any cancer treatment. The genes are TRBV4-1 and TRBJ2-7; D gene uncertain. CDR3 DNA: TGCGCCAGCAGCCAAGGTGCTGATACCTACGAGCAGTACTTC. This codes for CASSQGADTYEQYF.